Presented here are 5 T cell receptor beta chains from one specimen sequenced in a study of T-cell reconstitution after alpha-beta-depleted transplantation in children. The TCRbeta library incorporated unique molecular identifiers. TCRdb redid the calling of the PCR reads with MiXCR, one entry per CDR3 protein. The table shows about 600,000 distinct CDR3 sequences, with roughly 23% occurring only once. The material sequenced was PBMCs, mostly from graft donor cells, taken 360 days after TCRalphabeta/CD19-depleted stem cell transplant. These TCRs come from a boy under three years old who had a stem cell transplant for acute myeloid leukemia, so the T cells may come from the graft donor.

V and J are TRBV9 and TRBJ1-1; D is perhaps TRBD1 (5 bases). The V end was cut by 2 bases, the J end by 1 base, with 9 bases between. The CDR3 is 14 residues long. The germline gives CDR1 SGDLS, CDR2 YYNGEE. This chain's CDR3 is CASSVGPPNTEAFF. The CDR3 DNA follows: TGTGCCAGCAGCGTGGGGCCGCCGAACACTGAAGCTTTCTTT.

The rearrangement joins TRBV11-2 to TRBJ2-5, with a weak D call TRBD1 (5 bases). This CDR3 has 12 amino acids. Germline V gene lookup returns CDR1 SGHAT and CDR2 FQNNGV. Trimming took 6 bases from V and 2 from J, leaving 7 bases between them. The CDR3: CASRTVQETQYF. The CDR3 nucleotides are TGTGCCAGCAGGACAGTTCAAGAGACCCAGTACTTC.

This clonotype was seen many times. The chain combines TRBV29-1 with TRBJ2-7; D ambiguous. The CDR3 sequence is 13 residues long. Deletions cut 0 bases from V and 2 bases from J, with 8 bases between. Looked up from germline, CDR1 is SQVTM and CDR2 is ANQGSEA. The CDR3 DNA reads TGCAGCGTTGAAGAGGAGACCCCCTACGAGCAGTACTTC. It is translated as CSVEEETPYEQYF.

In this sample, this clonotype turned up many times. The J gene is TRBJ2-1, the V gene TRBV29-1; D is uncertain. Looked up from germline, CDR1 is SQVTM and CDR2 is ANQGSEA. Trimming removed 4 bases at V and 2 bases at J, with 9 bases between. This CDR3 contains 13 residues. The CDR3 DNA is TGCAGCGTTGTCCCCAGTACCTACAATGAGCAGTTCTTC. Its protein is CSVVPSTYNEQFF.

There are a few counts of this clonotype. This chain uses TRBV12-3 or TRBV12-4 with TRBJ2-4; 8 positions match TRBD1. The trim removed 5 bases at V and 0 bases at J, leaving 6 bases unmatched. The CDR3 is 16 amino acids. The CDR3 DNA sequence: TGTGCCAGCAGTCCTGGGACAGGACTAGCCAAAAACATTCAGTACTTC. Encoded protein: CASSPGTGLAKNIQYF.